The following is a TCR beta chain sequence with its context. The data are from a study of metastatic and nonmetastatic thyroid tumors. The CDR3 consists of 15 residues. CDR1 and CDR2 from the germline V gene are SEHNR and FQNEAQ (reference sequence). Trimming took 5 bases from V and 3 from J; bases not matched to a gene: 6. TCRdb re-called the PCR reads through MiXCR. The sample lists 18,000 or so clones; around a third were seen once. Each patient came to thyroid surgery without any prior treatment (of any kind). Sequenced material: tumor tissue. The receptor was isolated from a female donor with papillary thyroid cancer or a benign thyroid nodule (not recorded which). Some clones in this sample may be carry-over from other donors' samples. The gene calls are TRBV7-9 and TRBJ2-2; 7 bases line up with TRBD1. For the CDR3, the DNA is TGTGCCAGCAGCCTAGACAGGGCGTACACCGGGGAGCTGTTTTTT. This gives the protein CASSLDRAYTGELFF.